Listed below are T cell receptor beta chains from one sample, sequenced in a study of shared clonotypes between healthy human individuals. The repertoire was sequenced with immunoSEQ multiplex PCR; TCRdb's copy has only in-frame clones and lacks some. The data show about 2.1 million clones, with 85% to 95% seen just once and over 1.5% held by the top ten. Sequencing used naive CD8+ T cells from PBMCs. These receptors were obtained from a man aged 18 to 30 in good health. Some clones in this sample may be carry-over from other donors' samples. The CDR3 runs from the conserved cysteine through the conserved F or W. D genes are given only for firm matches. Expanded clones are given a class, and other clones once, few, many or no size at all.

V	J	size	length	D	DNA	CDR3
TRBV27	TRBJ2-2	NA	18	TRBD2	TGTGCCAGCAGTTGGCTAGCGGGAGGGCCTACCCTCGTCGGGGAGCTGTTTTTT	CASSWLAGGPTLVGELFF
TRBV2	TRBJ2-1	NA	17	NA	TGTGCCAGCAGCCAAGGGGGGGGCAGAAGCTCCTACAATGAGCAGTTCTTC	CASSQGGGRSSYNEQFF
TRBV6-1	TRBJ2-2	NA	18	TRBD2	TGTGCCAGCAGTGTTCTAGCGGGAGGGCCGTTGAACACCGGGGAGCTGTTTTTT	CASSVLAGGPLNTGELFF
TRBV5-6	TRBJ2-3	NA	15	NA	TGTGCCAGCAGCCCCCGGCCAGGGGGCACAGATACGCAGTATTTT	CASSPRPGGTDTQYF
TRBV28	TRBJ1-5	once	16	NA	TGTGCCAGCAGTTTTTACCCGGGACTACCTAATCAGCCCCAGCATTTT	CASSFYPGLPNQPQHF
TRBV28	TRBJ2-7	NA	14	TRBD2	TGTGCCAGCAGTTTCGCGGGAGGCGGCGACGAGCAGTACTTC	CASSFAGGGDEQYF
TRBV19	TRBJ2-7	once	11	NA	TGTGCCAGTACCGGAGGGGGAGAGCAGTACTTC	CASTGGGEQYF
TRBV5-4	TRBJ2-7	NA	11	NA	TGTGCCAGCAGCTTGAACCGCGAGCAGTACTTC	CASSLNREQYF
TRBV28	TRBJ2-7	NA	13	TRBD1	TGTGCCAGCAGTTACAGGGGGTTCTACGAGCAGTACTTC	CASSYRGFYEQYF
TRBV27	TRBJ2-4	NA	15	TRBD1	TGTGCCAGCAGGTCCCGGGACAGGTCCAAAAACATTCAGTACTTC	CASRSRDRSKNIQYF